Listed here are 10 T cell receptor beta chains from one sample, sequenced in a study of T cells in Graves' hyperthyroidism and ophthalmopathy. Authors of the study amplified TCR beta CDR3 regions from RNA transcripts. First-round RT-PCR of the TCR CDR3 relied on the HTBI primer set. TCRdb reprocessed the multiplex PCR reads with MiXCR, giving one entry per CDR3 protein. The repertoire has under 450,000 distinct CDR3 sequences, roughly 13% of them found once; the top ten carry around 21%. The material sequenced was blood. The receptors stem from a man aged 30 to 45 with Graves' hyperthyroidism that later progressed to Graves' ophthalmopathy.

This clonotype was recorded at least ten times. V and J are TRBV12-3 or TRBV12-4 and TRBJ2-3; D is possibly TRBD1 or TRBD2 (5 bases each). CDR3 length: 14 residues. Trimming removed 7 bases at V and 4 bases at J, with 15 bases between. Here the CDR3 DNA reads TGTGCCAGCAAACCGACTGGGGGAGCAGATACGCAGTATTTT. It is translated as CASKPTGGADTQYF.

The table lists this clonotype with a few counts. CDR3 nucleotides: TGCAGTGCCACCGGGAGGAGAGTTTATGGCTACACCTTC. Its translation: CSATGRRVYGYTF. V usage is TRBV20-1 and J usage is TRBJ1-2, with no clear D. The germline V and J ends were trimmed by 6 bases and 5 bases, with 16 bases remaining between them. Germline V lookup: CDR1 DFQATT, CDR2 SNEGSKA (reference sequence). This CDR3 comprises 13 residues.

This clonotype was observed a handful of times. The rearrangement joins TRBV2 to TRBJ1-6; D gene unclear. V lost 2 bases, J lost 0 bases, and 8 bases lay in between. Germline V lookup: CDR1 SNHLY, CDR2 FYNNEI. The CDR3 runs 16 residues. CDR3 region: CASSEWRDSYNSPLHF. CDR3 DNA: TGTGCCAGCAGTGAATGGAGAGACTCCTATAATTCACCCCTCCACTTT. The full variable domain, completed using reference TRBV2 and TRBJ1-6, is EPEVTQTPSHQVTQMGQEVILRCVPISNHLYFYWYRQILGQKVEFLVSFYNNEISEKSEIFDDQFSVERPDGSNFTLKIRSTKLEDSAMYFCASSEWRDSYNSPLHFGNGTRLTVT.

Ten or more counts support this clonotype. The J gene is TRBJ2-5, the V gene TRBV7-2; D is possibly TRBD1 (6 bases). Trimming cost V 5 bases and J 4 bases, with 8 bases left between them. There are 12 residues in the CDR3. Germline CDR1 SGHTA, CDR2 FQGNSA. The DNA for the CDR3 is TGTGCCAGCAGCGTAGGGGGAGAGACCCAGTACTTC. This codes for CASSVGGETQYF. Together with reference TRBV7-2 and TRBJ2-5, the CDR3 gives the full variable domain: GAGVSQSPSNKVTEKGKDVELRCDPISGHTALYWYRQSLGQGLEFLIYFQGNSAPDKSGLPSDRFSAERTGGSVSTLTIQRTQQEDSAVYLCASSVGGETQYFGPGTRLLVL.

This clonotype was counted at least ten times. The chain uses TRBV13 and TRBJ2-7, with D possibly being TRBD1 or TRBD2 (5 bases each). Trimming left V 4 bases short and J 0 bases short, with 13 bases between. This CDR3 contains 15 residues. Per germline, CDR1 PRHDT and CDR2 FYEKMQ (reference sequence). CDR3 amino acids: CASSSSGTSSYEQYF. The DNA for the CDR3 is TGTGCCAGCAGCTCAAGTGGGACCAGCTCCTACGAGCAGTACTTC.

As to this clonotype: A much larger clone differs from this one at a single base, so this may be a read error. This chain joins TRBV2 and TRBJ1-6; 9 nucleotides match TRBD1. This CDR3 region has 15 residues. Germline lookup yields CDR1 SNHLY and CDR2 FYNNEI. DNA of the CDR3: TGTGCCAGAGACCCTCCGGGACAGGGAACTTCACCCCTCGACTTT. Translated: CARDPPGQGTSPLDF.

This clonotype was seen only a few times. V gene TRBV18 combines with J gene TRBJ2-6; D is unclear. Germline V gene sequence: CDR1 KGHSH, CDR2 LQKENI. With 2 bases removed from V and 1 base from J, the gap between germline ends came to 6 bases. The CDR3 is made up of 15 amino acids. The CDR3 protein is CASSPILSGANVLTF. DNA for the CDR3: TGTGCCAGCTCACCAATATTGTCTGGGGCCAACGTCCTGACTTTC.

The genes are TRBV7-9 and TRBJ2-3, with 8 bases that match TRBD1. With 2 bases clipped from V and 3 bases from J, the junction kept 4 bases outside the gene matches. The CDR3 consists of 15 residues. The germline gives CDR1 SEHNR, CDR2 FQNEAQ (reference sequence). CDR3 nucleotides: TGTGCCAGCAGCTTATCCCAGGGGGCAACAGATACGCAGTATTTT. Residues: CASSLSQGATDTQYF.

This clonotype was counted ten times or more. The chain's CDR3 is CASSKTGEAGELFF. DNA for the CDR3: TGTGCCAGCAGCAAGACAGGGGAGGCCGGGGAGCTGTTTTTT. The chain employs TRBV7-2 and TRBJ2-2; 8 bases map to TRBD1. Losses at the gene ends were 5 bases for V and 6 bases for J; bases not matched to a gene: 5. CDR1 SGHTA and CDR2 FQGNSA come from the germline V gene. The CDR3 contains 14 residues. The full variable domain, rest sourced from reference TRBV7-2 and TRBJ2-2, is GAGVSQSPSNKVTEKGKDVELRCDPISGHTALYWYRQSLGQGLEFLIYFQGNSAPDKSGLPSDRFSAERTGGSVSTLTIQRTQQEDSAVYLCASSKTGEAGELFFGEGSRLTVL.

This clonotype was seen many times. The chain couples TRBV2 to TRBJ2-6, with a weak D call TRBD1 (6 bases). Germline V gene sequence: CDR1 SNHLY, CDR2 FYNNEI. This CDR3 has 17 residues. The V and J ends lost 6 bases and 0 bases respectively, with 15 bases between them. CDR3 nucleotide sequence: TGTGCCAGCAGCCACAGGGACGGATTCTCTGGGGCCAACGTCCTGACTTTC. Its protein is CASSHRDGFSGANVLTF.